This T cell receptor (beta chain) was sequenced for a study of T-cell memory formation after mild COVID-19. Study results and caveats: While clones contracting from day 15 to 85 were balanced between CD4 and CD8, later expanders leaned CD4+.

5'RACE primed from the constant segment yielded TCR alpha and TCR beta cDNA libraries bearing sample barcodes and UMIs. TCRdb reanalysed the 5' RACE reads using MiXCR and keeps one entry per CDR3 protein. The sample lists fewer than 350,000 distinct CDR3 sequences, more than 15% occurring once. Germline CDR1 reads ENHRY; CDR2 reads SYGVKD. V was cut by 8 bases and J by 12 bases, with 11 bases left in between. The CDR3 loop spans 11 amino acids. Worth noting for this clonotype: Its antigen is still unknown.

Material: PBMCs or a T cell subset sorted from them (not recorded which). The chain has TRBV10-3 and TRBJ1-6; D uncertain. The clonotype was recovered from a man between 18 and 35 years old who had mild COVID-19 (a few samples of this study predate the infection). Cell type and time point are not known. CDR3 DNA sequence: TGTGCCATCGGCTTCGAGGGACCCCTCCACTTT. Translating it yields CAIGFEGPLHF.